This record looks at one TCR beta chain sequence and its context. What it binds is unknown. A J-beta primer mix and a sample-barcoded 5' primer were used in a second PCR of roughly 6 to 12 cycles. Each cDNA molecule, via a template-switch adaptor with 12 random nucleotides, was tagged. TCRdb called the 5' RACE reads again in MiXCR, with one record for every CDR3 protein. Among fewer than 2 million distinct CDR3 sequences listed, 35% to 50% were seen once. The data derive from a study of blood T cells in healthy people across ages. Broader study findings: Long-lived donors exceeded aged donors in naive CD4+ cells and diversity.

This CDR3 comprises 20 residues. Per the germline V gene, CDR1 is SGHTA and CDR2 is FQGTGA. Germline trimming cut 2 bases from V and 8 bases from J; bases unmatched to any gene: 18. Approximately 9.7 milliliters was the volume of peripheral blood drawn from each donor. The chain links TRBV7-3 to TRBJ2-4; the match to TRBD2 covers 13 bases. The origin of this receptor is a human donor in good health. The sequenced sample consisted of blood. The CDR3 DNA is TGTGCCAGCAGCTTATGCCCGGGCCCGGTAACTAGCGGGGGGGGAGACATTCAGTACTTC. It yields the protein CASSLCPGPVTSGGGDIQYF.